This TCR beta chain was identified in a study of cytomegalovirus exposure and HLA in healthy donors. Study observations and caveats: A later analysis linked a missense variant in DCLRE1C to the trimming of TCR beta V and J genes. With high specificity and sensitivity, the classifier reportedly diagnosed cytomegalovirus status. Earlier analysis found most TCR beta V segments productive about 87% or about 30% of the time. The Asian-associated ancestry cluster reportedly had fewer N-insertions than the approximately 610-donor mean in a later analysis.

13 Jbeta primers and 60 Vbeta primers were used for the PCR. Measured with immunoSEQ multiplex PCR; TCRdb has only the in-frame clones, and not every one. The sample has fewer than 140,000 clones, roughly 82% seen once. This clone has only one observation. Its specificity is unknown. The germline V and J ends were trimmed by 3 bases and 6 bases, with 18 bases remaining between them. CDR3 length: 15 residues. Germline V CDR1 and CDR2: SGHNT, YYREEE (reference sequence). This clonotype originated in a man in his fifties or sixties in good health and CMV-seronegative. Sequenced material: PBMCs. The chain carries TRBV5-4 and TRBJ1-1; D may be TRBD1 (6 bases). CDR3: CASSSGRRQDAEAFF. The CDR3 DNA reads TGTGCCAGCAGCTCGGGACGGAGACAGGACGCTGAAGCTTTCTTT.